This T cell receptor (beta chain) is from a study of blood T cell repertoires in COVID-19. Background on the study: Italy, Spain and the United States were the sources of the convalescent and acute COVID-19 samples. PBMCs, B-cell-depleted T cells, or T cells provided the cDNA or gDNA that made up the material.

A word on this clone: This CDR3 is also generated by other DNA sequences in the sample.

In the source study's methods: Nucleated cell counts were estimated from reference gene primer amplification. Measured with immunoSEQ multiplex PCR; TCRdb has only the in-frame clones, and not every one. D and trimming come from the DNA, and the V and J calls and clone size come from that table. The sample holds about 210,000 clones, roughly 94% seen once. In germline, CDR1 is GTSNPN, CDR2 SVGIG (reference sequence). The CDR3 consists of 15 residues. V lost 0 bases and J 6 bases, leaving 15 bases between the germline ends. This clonotype originated in a man aged 25 to 40 with acute or convalescent COVID-19. Sequenced material: peripheral blood. J is TRBJ1-5 and V is TRBV30; perhaps TRBD1 as D (5 bases). The CDR3 spells CAWSVSGIIGQPQHF. CDR3 nucleotides: TGTGCCTGGAGTGTGTCAGGGATTATCGGTCAGCCCCAGCATTTT. The full variable domain, with the rest looked up from reference TRBV30 and TRBJ1-5, is SQTIHQWPATLVQPVGSPLSLECTVEGTSNPNLYWYRQAAGRGLQLLFYSVGIGQISSEVPQNLSASRPQDRQFILSSKKLLLSDSGFYLCAWSVSGIIGQPQHFGDGTRLSIL.